This T cell receptor (beta chain) appears in the sequencing data of a study of blood T cell repertoires in COVID-19. Whole-study context: COVID-19 samples collected from the United States, Italy and Spain covered acute and convalescent phases. In each case, the material was cDNA or gDNA derived from T cells, B-cell-depleted T cells, or PBMCs.

Adults between about 18 and 89 years of age took part from under 30 US areas. Participants were placed into cohorts based on the clinical history they reported. The data were produced by immunoSEQ multiplex PCR, yet TCRdb's version contains in-frame clones alone and is incomplete. The sample contains under 500,000 clones, 70% to 90% of which appear only once. CDR1 is MNHEY and CDR2 is SVGAGI in the germline V gene. The CDR3 spans 12 residues. Trimming took 6 bases from V and 4 from J, leaving 9 bases between them. The V gene is TRBV6-5, the J gene TRBJ2-5, with D tentatively TRBD2 (5 bases). The sequence derives from a woman under 30 with acute COVID-19. Sequencing was performed on PBMCs or T cells enriched from blood (not recorded which). As DNA, the CDR3 is TGTGCCAGCAGCCGGACTGGAGAGACCCAGTACTTC. Its translation is CASSRTGETQYF.